The 20 T cell receptor beta chains below come from one sample, sequenced in a study of patients and donors after allogeneic stem cell transplantation. TCRdb re-analysed the RT-PCR reads in MiXCR, keeping a single row per CDR3 protein. The repertoire has 80,000 to 90,000 distinct CDR3 sequences, roughly 50% of them found once; the top ten carry 50% to 75%. The sample was blood, either unsorted or a sorted T cell fraction (not recorded which). These receptors came from a human donor who was either an allogeneic HSCT recipient or a stem cell or donor lymphocyte infusion donor (not recorded which). It is not recorded whose cells these are; they may come from a transplant donor.

This clonotype was seen more than once but under ten times. The V gene is TRBV28, the J gene TRBJ1-5, with D unresolved. Germline CDR1 MDHEN, CDR2 SYDVKM. The CDR3 is made up of 15 amino acids. The V end was cut by 5 bases, the J end by 1 base, with 12 bases between. The CDR3 loop is CASSDILRSNQPQHF. The CDR3 bases are TGTGCCAGCAGTGACATACTTAGGAGCAATCAGCCCCAGCATTTT.

This clonotype was counted only a few times. J is TRBJ1-5 and V is TRBV4-3; D uncertain. The ends were cut back, 0 bases at V and 0 bases at J, with 6 bases in the middle. The CDR3 sequence is 15 residues long. CDR1 LGHNA and CDR2 YSLEER come from the germline V gene. The CDR3 reads CASSQDKNSNQPQHF. In DNA form, the CDR3 reads TGCGCCAGCAGCCAAGATAAAAATAGCAATCAGCCCCAGCATTTT.

The chain uses TRBV28 and TRBJ1-3; tentative D call: TRBD1 (6 bases). The CDR3 runs 16 residues. Trimming removed 3 bases at V and 0 bases at J, with 12 bases between. In germline, CDR1 is MDHEN, CDR2 SYDVKM. The CDR3 protein is CASSFYRVISGNTIYF. DNA for the CDR3: TGTGCCAGCAGTTTTTACAGGGTTATCTCTGGAAACACCATATATTTT.

This clonotype was found a few times. This rearrangement joins TRBV12-3 or TRBV12-4 to TRBJ1-1; no reliable D call. The length of the CDR3 is 13 residues. V lost 1 base, J lost 0 bases, and 3 bases lay in between. The CDR3 reads CASSLVLNTEAFF. CDR3 nucleotides: TGTGCCAGCAGTTTAGTATTGAACACTGAAGCTTTCTTT.

J is TRBJ1-2 and V is TRBV6-5; D is perhaps TRBD1 (6 bases). The V and J ends lost 7 bases and 8 bases respectively, with 20 bases between them. CDR3 length: 14 residues. CDR1 MNHEY and CDR2 SVGAGI come from the germline V gene. CDR3 DNA sequence: TGTGCCAGCACAGGCTTGGGGGGGGCGCCGGGCTACACCTTC. Protein sequence: CASTGLGGAPGYTF.

The chain has TRBV28 and TRBJ1-1; D is unresolved. The CDR3 covers 15 residues. Trimming cost V 6 bases and J 7 bases, with 21 bases left between them. CDR1 is MDHEN, CDR2 SYDVKM, per germline. CDR3 coding DNA: TGTGCCAGCAGGGCAACCGGACTAGTTAAGGGTGAAGCTTTCTTT. This sequence encodes CASRATGLVKGEAFF. Supplemented by reference TRBV28 and TRBJ1-1, the full variable domain reads DVKVTQSSRYLVKRTGEKVFLECVQDMDHENMFWYRQDPGLGLRLIYFSYDVKMKEKGDIPEGYSVSREKKERFSLILESASTNQTSMYLCASRATGLVKGEAFFGQGTRLTVV.

This clonotype has only a few counts. This chain links TRBV12-3 or TRBV12-4 with TRBJ1-2; TRBD1 matches 7 bases. The CDR3 has 13 amino acids. Unmatched junction bases numbered 8, after V lost 6 bases and J lost 7 bases. CDR3 sequence (DNA): TGTGCCAGCAGCGGCCCGTCAGGGGGTGGCTACACCTTC. It is translated as CASSGPSGGGYTF.

This sequence joins TRBV10-3 and TRBJ1-3; D remains unclear. This CDR3 spans 13 amino acids. CDR1 and CDR2 (germline): ENHRY, SYGVKD. Trimming left V 10 bases short and J 2 bases short, with 12 bases between. The CDR3 sequence: CATAGGTGNTIYF. The CDR3 DNA follows: TGTGCCACCGCGGGTGGGACTGGAAACACCATATATTTT.

This clonotype was seen only a few times. The chain links TRBV11-2 to TRBJ1-2; no firm D call. CDR3 length: 15 residues. CDR1 and CDR2 (germline): SGHAT, FQNNGV. Trimming shortened V by 5 bases and J by 5 bases, and 18 bases separated the two germline ends. CDR3 in amino acids: CASSPSRRRLYGYTF. Written as DNA, the CDR3 is TGTGCCAGCAGCCCCTCACGCCGGCGGTTGTATGGCTACACCTTC.

The V gene is TRBV12-3 or TRBV12-4, the J gene TRBJ1-2; D uncertain. With 6 bases removed from V and 4 bases from J, the gap between germline ends came to 12 bases. There are 13 residues in the CDR3. CDR3 region: CASSQGQSYGYTF. CDR3 DNA sequence: TGTGCCAGCAGCCAAGGGCAGTCCTATGGCTACACCTTC.

This clonotype was seen only a few times. The chain employs TRBV4-1 and TRBJ1-1; D ambiguous. Trimming took 0 bases from V and 1 from J, leaving 9 bases between them. This CDR3 has 15 residues. Germline V gives CDR1 MGHRA, CDR2 YSYEKL. In DNA, the CDR3 is TGCGCCAGCAGCCAAGAGAGGAGGCAGAACACTGAAGCTTTCTTT. It is translated as CASSQERRQNTEAFF.

This clonotype was observed a handful of times. The rearrangement uses TRBV5-1 and TRBJ1-6; no reliable D call. Per germline, CDR1 SGHRS and CDR2 YFSETQ. The CDR3 extends over 16 amino acids. V lost 1 base and J lost 5, with 13 bases in between. CDR3 sequence: CASSLQSGRNNSPLHF. The CDR3 DNA reads as TGCGCCAGCAGCTTGCAATCGGGCAGGAATAATTCACCCCTCCACTTT.

This clonotype has a handful of counts. This chain connects TRBV12-3 or TRBV12-4 to TRBJ1-2; D not certain. V was cut by 9 bases and J by 7 bases, with 15 bases left in between. The length of the CDR3 is 12 residues. CDR3 bases: TGTGCCAGTGTAAAGGATGCCCTTGGCTACACCTTC. Translating gives CASVKDALGYTF.

The chain carries TRBV6-2 or TRBV6-3 and TRBJ1-2; no definite D call. This CDR3 contains 12 residues. Trimming pared 5 bases from V and 4 bases from J, leaving 8 bases between. CDR1 MNHEY and CDR2 SVGEGT come from the germline V gene. CDR3 sequence reads: CASSTASYGYTF. CDR3 DNA: TGTGCCAGCAGTACGGCAAGCTATGGCTACACCTTC.

This clonotype was recorded only once. The rearrangement joins TRBV4-2 to TRBJ2-5, with D hard to call. The germline gives CDR1 LGHNA, CDR2 YNFKEQ. Trimming pared 1 base from V and 5 bases from J, leaving 14 bases between. This CDR3 comprises 15 residues. CDR3 nucleotide sequence: TGTGCCAGCAGCCAAGCAGCGTTAGTAGGGGAGACCCAGTACTTC. The encoded protein is CASSQAALVGETQYF.

V usage is TRBV20-1 and J usage is TRBJ1-5; possible D gene TRBD1, 6 bases. This CDR3 has 12 residues. V lost 5 bases and J 5 bases, leaving 10 bases between the germline ends. Germline lookup yields CDR1 DFQATT and CDR2 SNEGSKA (reference sequence). The CDR3 sequence is CSAGRGDQPQHF. As DNA, the CDR3 is TGCAGTGCTGGTAGGGGGGATCAGCCCCAGCATTTT.

This clonotype was counted only a few times. The CDR3 is CSARRAFRGQEGYGYTF. The DNA of the CDR3 is TGCAGTGCTAGACGGGCGTTTAGGGGACAGGAAGGCTATGGCTACACCTTC. This chain uses TRBV20-1 with TRBJ1-2; 8 bases map to TRBD1. This CDR3 contains 17 residues. V was pared by 2 bases and J by 4 bases, with 15 bases of the junction left unmatched. CDR1 is DFQATT and CDR2 is SNEGSKA in the germline V gene (reference sequence).

The sample holds a few counts of this clonotype. V usage is TRBV27 and J usage is TRBJ1-2; D ambiguous. Germline V gene sequence: CDR1 MNHEY, CDR2 SMNVEV (reference sequence). The CDR3 is 13 amino acids. V shed 6 bases and J shed 5 bases, with 13 bases lying between them. This CDR3 is CASSWRKGYGYTF. CDR3 sequence (DNA): TGTGCCAGCAGCTGGAGAAAAGGATATGGCTACACCTTC.

The V call is TRBV12-3 or TRBV12-4, the J call TRBJ2-7; D ambiguous. V was shortened by 7 bases and J by 4 bases, with 11 bases between the two germline ends. CDR3 length: 12 amino acids. CDR3 nucleotides: TGTGCCAGCAACTCGGACCCTTACGAGCAGTACTTC. This translates into CASNSDPYEQYF.

This clonotype has more than one count but fewer than ten. The chain is built from TRBV6-5 and TRBJ1-3; 7 bases match TRBD1. V lost 6 bases and J lost 0; bases outside the gene matches: 5. The CDR3 is 15 residues long. CDR1 MNHEY and CDR2 SVGAGI come from the germline V gene. Written as DNA, the CDR3 is TGTGCCAGCAGGACAGGGCTACGCTCTGGAAACACCATATATTTT. This gives the protein CASRTGLRSGNTIYF.